This T cell receptor (beta chain) was profiled in a study of blood T cell repertoires in COVID-19. At the level of the study: PBMCs, B-cell-depleted T cells, or T cells were the source of the cDNA or gDNA that made up the material.

Germline V gene sequence: CDR1 SGHTA, CDR2 FQGNSA. The CDR3 spans 15 residues. V lost 1 base, J lost 4 bases, and 1 base stayed unmatched. Source study methods: Using reference gene primer amplification, nucleated cell counts were estimated. Sequencing used immunoSEQ multiplex PCR; TCRdb keeps in-frame clones, though not all of them. V and J calls and clone size are given by that table; D and trimming were obtained from the DNA. The profile shows 81,000 or so clones, roughly 92% of them singletons. The V and J genes are TRBV7-2 and TRBJ2-2; 9 bases agree with TRBD2. This clonotype originated in a woman in her sixties or seventies with active COVID-19. Specimen: peripheral blood. The CDR3 sequence: CASSLVAGATGELFF. The CDR3 region has the DNA TGTGCCAGCAGCTTAGTAGCGGGAGCCACCGGGGAGCTGTTTTTT.